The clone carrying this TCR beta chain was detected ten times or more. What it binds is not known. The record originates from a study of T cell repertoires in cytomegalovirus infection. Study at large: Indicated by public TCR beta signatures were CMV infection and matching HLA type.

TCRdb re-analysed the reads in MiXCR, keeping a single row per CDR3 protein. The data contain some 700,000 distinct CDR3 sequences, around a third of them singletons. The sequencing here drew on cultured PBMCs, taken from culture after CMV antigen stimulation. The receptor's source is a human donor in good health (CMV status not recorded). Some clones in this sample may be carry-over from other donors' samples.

The CDR3 DNA reads TGTGCCAGCAGCTCCCCTCTATCGGGGCTTGCCAATCAGCCCCAGCATTTT. Amino acid sequence: CASSSPLSGLANQPQHF. This chain connects TRBV7-2 to TRBJ1-5, with D perhaps TRBD1 (5 bases). Trimming pared 4 bases from V and 3 bases from J, leaving 19 bases between. The CDR3 totals 17 residues. The germline V gene has CDR1 SGHTA and CDR2 FQGNSA.